These T cell receptor beta chains were read from a single sample in a study of blood T cell repertoires in COVID-19. The assay was immunoSEQ multiplex PCR, and TCRdb's table has in-frame clones only and misses some. The data show 70,000 to 100,000 clones, about 89% seen once. Sequenced material: peripheral blood. Receptor source: a middle-aged man with COVID-19, enrolled during active disease. CDR3s leave out the opening cysteine and the closing phenylalanine or tryptophan.

>TRBV6-5|TRBJ1-5
ASSYQGGNQPQH
>TRBV7-9|TRBJ1-4
ASSGTAPNEKLF
>TRBV5-1|TRBJ2-5
ASSTIQGQETQY
>TRBV18|TRBJ1-6
ASSPLSDSPLH
>TRBV7-2|TRBJ2-7
ASGSVGGGYEQY
>TRBV4-3|TRBJ2-1
ASSQGGGGDYNEQF
>TRBV2|TRBJ2-1
ASRRPGQGKEEQF
>TRBV5-1|TRBJ2-5
ASSFSPGVETQY
>TRBV3-1/TRBV3-2|TRBJ2-7
ASSENQQGVRY
>TRBV19|TRBJ1-5
ASSTHPGTGPNQPQH